A single sample is the source of the 29 T cell receptor beta chains below, sequenced in a study of T cells after posttransplantation cyclophosphamide. Produced via immunoSEQ multiplex PCR; TCRdb's table is partial and in-frame only. The sample shows about 15,000 clones, about four fifths of them seen only once. The sequenced material came from memory CD4+ T cells sorted from PBMCs. These receptors were collected from a middle-aged man.

The V gene is TRBV30, the J gene TRBJ1-3; maybe TRBD1 (5 bases). Germline assignment: CDR1 GTSNPN and CDR2 SVGIG (reference sequence). There are 13 residues in the CDR3. Trimming left V 7 bases short and J 0 bases short, with 10 bases between. The chain's CDR3 is CASDRASGNTIYF. The CDR3 DNA sequence: TGTGCCTCAGACAGAGCCTCTGGAAACACCATATATTTT.

CDR3 DNA sequence: TGCGCCAGCAGCGAACGGACTAGCGGGGGCACAGATACGCAGTATTTT. Its protein is CASSERTSGGTDTQYF. V usage is TRBV5-1 and J usage is TRBJ2-3, with TRBD2 identical over 12 bases. Trimming removed 4 bases from V and 1 base from J; junction bases left unmatched: 4. CDR3 size: 16 residues. Germline CDR1 and CDR2: SGHRS and YFSETQ. Drawing the rest from reference TRBV5-1 and TRBJ2-3, the complete variable domain is KAGVTQTPRYLIKTRGQQVTLSCSPISGHRSVSWYQQTPGQGLQFLFEYFSETQRNKGNFPGRFSGRQFSNSRSEMNVSTLELGDSALYLCASSERTSGGTDTQYFGPGTRLTVL.

The rearrangement joins TRBV7-2 to TRBJ1-5; the D is unclear. The ends were cut back, 5 bases at V and 5 bases at J, with 10 bases in the middle. Germline lookup yields CDR1 SGHTA and CDR2 FQGNSA. The CDR3 is made up of 13 amino acids. The DNA of the CDR3 is TGTGCCAGCAGCCCCGGCCAGGATCAGCCCCAGCATTTT. It translates to CASSPGQDQPQHF.

This clone was detected a few times. This chain uses TRBV5-4 with TRBJ1-1; the match to TRBD1 covers 9 bases. Germline V gives CDR1 SGHNT, CDR2 YYREEE (reference sequence). V lost 5 bases to trimming and J lost 4 bases; unmatched junction nucleotides: 9. The length of the CDR3 is 15 residues. Here the CDR3 reads CASRRVRQGGTEAFF. CDR3 bases: TGTGCCAGCAGACGTGTACGACAGGGGGGCACTGAAGCTTTCTTT.

The sample holds one count of this clone. The chain combines TRBV10-3 with TRBJ2-3; TRBD2 matches 8 bases. Trimming at V came to 9 bases and at J to 5 bases, leaving 4 bases not matched to a gene. The length of the CDR3 is 12 residues. Germline V gene lookup returns CDR1 ENHRY and CDR2 SYGVKD. CDR3 in DNA: TGTGCCATGGCGGGAGGAGGAGATACGCAGTATTTT. The encoded protein is CAMAGGGDTQYF.

The V gene is TRBV28, the J gene TRBJ2-7; no reliable D call. Looked up from germline, CDR1 is MDHEN and CDR2 is SYDVKM. Trimming removed 10 bases from V and 2 bases from J, with 18 bases in between. The CDR3 consists of 14 residues. CDR3 nucleotide sequence: TGTGCCACCACAGTTCCCATGAGCCCCTACGAGCAGTACTTC. Encoded protein: CATTVPMSPYEQYF.

This sequence joins TRBV5-1 and TRBJ2-7; the D gene is possibly TRBD1 (6 bases). Trimming left V 2 bases short and J 6 bases short, with 12 bases between. From germline, CDR1 is SGHRS and CDR2 YFSETQ. The CDR3 runs to 13 residues. CDR3 amino acids: CASSLQGESEQYF. The CDR3 nucleotides read TGCGCCAGCAGCTTACAGGGAGAATCCGAGCAGTACTTC.

The chain employs TRBV29-1 and TRBJ2-5, with TRBD1 identical over 9 bases. The V gene end was trimmed by 5 bases and the J gene end by 6 bases; junction bases not matched to a gene: 10. CDR1 SQVTM and CDR2 ANQGSEA come from the germline V gene. CDR3 size: 14 residues. For the CDR3, the DNA is TGCAGCGTTATTCCGGGACAGGGTGGAAAGACCCAGTACTTC. As protein: CSVIPGQGGKTQYF. The full variable domain, rest sourced from reference TRBV29-1 and TRBJ2-5, is SAVISQKPSRDICQRGTSLTIQCQVDSQVTMMFWYRQQPGQSLTLIATANQGSEATYESGFVIDKFPISRPNLTFSTLTVSNMSPEDSSIYLCSVIPGQGGKTQYFGPGTRLLVL.

J is TRBJ2-5 and V is TRBV4-2, with 7 bases matching TRBD2. The germline V gene has CDR1 LGHNA and CDR2 YNFKEQ. The CDR3 has 16 amino acids. J gave up 7 bases and V 0 bases, and 11 bases lay outside the gene matches. The CDR3 here is CASSQERLAVGGTQYF. For the CDR3, the DNA is TGTGCCAGCAGCCAAGAGCGCCTAGCGGTTGGGGGGACCCAGTACTTC.

For the CDR3, the DNA is TGTGCCAGCGGGGCGTTGGTGCCCCAGCATTTT. Protein sequence: CASGALVPQHF. The chain combines TRBV27 with TRBJ1-5; D possibly corresponds to TRBD1 (5 bases). The CDR3 has 11 residues. The V and J ends lost 8 bases and 9 bases respectively, with 11 bases between them. Germline V gives CDR1 MNHEY, CDR2 SMNVEV (reference sequence).

This clone was detected a few times. The chain employs TRBV5-1 and TRBJ2-1, with 9 nucleotides matching TRBD1. V lost 0 bases to trimming and J lost 8 bases; unmatched junction nucleotides: 9. The germline CDR1 and CDR2 sequences are SGHRS and YFSETQ. The CDR3 runs 16 residues. The CDR3 sequence is CASSLGTGVQAYEQFF. Written as DNA, the CDR3 is TGCGCCAGCAGCTTGGGGACAGGGGTTCAGGCCTATGAGCAGTTCTTC. The variable domain in full, completed from reference TRBV5-1 and TRBJ2-1, reads KAGVTQTPRYLIKTRGQQVTLSCSPISGHRSVSWYQQTPGQGLQFLFEYFSETQRNKGNFPGRFSGRQFSNSRSEMNVSTLELGDSALYLCASSLGTGVQAYEQFFGPGTRLTVL.

This clone was detected only a few times. The genes are TRBV25-1 and TRBJ1-4, with TRBD1 matching 7 bases. With V trimmed by 5 bases and J by 7 bases, 10 bases remained unmatched. The V gene's germline CDR1 is MGHDK and CDR2 SYGVNS. The length of the CDR3 is 15 residues. The CDR3 spells CASSHSRGMSEKLFF. The CDR3 region has the DNA TGTGCCAGCAGTCATAGCAGGGGGATGAGTGAAAAACTGTTTTTT.

This rearrangement joins TRBV5-8 to TRBJ1-2; 7 bases fit TRBD1. The germline V gene encodes CDR1 SGHTS and CDR2 YDEGEE. The CDR3 is made up of 17 amino acids. The junction had 14 bases not matched to a gene; V was cut back by 4 bases and J by 2 bases. In DNA, the CDR3 is TGTGCCAGCAGCGGAACCGGAGGGACAGAGATAAACTATGGCTACACCTTC. It yields the protein CASSGTGGTEINYGYTF.

CDR3 in DNA: TGTGCCAGCACCCCACCGGGGCGGGGTGAAAAACTGTTTTTT. Translation: CASTPPGRGEKLFF. The chain links TRBV4-2 to TRBJ1-4; weak D call: TRBD1 (5 bases). Trimming removed 7 bases from V and 7 bases from J, with 16 bases in between. The CDR3 contains 14 residues. Germline-derived CDR1 and CDR2 are LGHNA and YNFKEQ.

This clone is a singleton in its sample. The chain uses TRBV19 and TRBJ1-3; D unresolved. The CDR3 covers 15 residues. Trimming pared 5 bases from V and 0 bases from J, leaving 11 bases between. The germline V gene encodes CDR1 LNHDA and CDR2 SQIVND (reference sequence). CDR3 residues: CASSWAGLSGNTIYF. The CDR3 nucleotides read TGTGCCAGTAGTTGGGCAGGCCTCTCTGGAAACACCATATATTTT.

The chain combines TRBV7-2 with TRBJ2-5; 7 positions agree with TRBD2. Losses at the gene ends were 5 bases for V and 13 bases for J; bases not matched to a gene: 13. The CDR3 has 13 amino acids. CDR1 is SGHTA, CDR2 FQGNSA, per germline. The CDR3: CASSAGTTLDRYF. CDR3 coding DNA: TGTGCCAGCAGCGCCGGGACTACCCTCGATCGGTACTTC. Drawing the rest from reference TRBV7-2 and TRBJ2-5, the complete variable domain is GAGVSQSPSNKVTEKGKDVELRCDPISGHTALYWYRQSLGQGLEFLIYFQGNSAPDKSGLPSDRFSAERTGGSVSTLTIQRTQQEDSAVYLCASSAGTTLDRYFGPGTRLLVL.

The chain combines TRBV15 with TRBJ2-6, with TRBD1 matching 9 bases. Trimming at V came to 5 bases and at J to 2 bases, leaving 7 bases not matched to a gene. The CDR3 sequence is 17 residues long. Looked up from germline, CDR1 is LNHNV and CDR2 is YYDKDF (reference sequence). This CDR3 reads CATSGGQGRPGANVLTF. DNA of the CDR3: TGTGCCACCAGCGGGGGACAGGGAAGACCTGGGGCCAACGTCCTGACTTTC.

This rearrangement joins TRBV5-1 to TRBJ2-7; D is ambiguous. CDR1 is SGHRS, CDR2 YFSETQ, per germline. The CDR3 has 13 amino acids. The V and J ends lost 0 bases and 0 bases respectively, with 4 bases between them. This CDR3 reads CASSLVSSYEQYF. In nucleotides, the CDR3 is TGCGCCAGCAGCTTGGTATCCTCCTACGAGCAGTACTTC.

The chain is built from TRBV10-3 and TRBJ2-5, with D possibly TRBD1 on 5 matching bases. The J call is uncertain, as TRBJ2-7 better fits the DNA end. CDR1 is ENHRY and CDR2 is SYGVKD in the germline V gene. The CDR3 totals 12 residues. Written as DNA, the CDR3 is TGTGCCATCAGCTTTGACAGCTACGAGCAGTACTTC. Protein product: CAISFDSYEQYF.

The J gene is TRBJ2-2, the V gene TRBV5-1; no reliable D call. The CDR3 loop spans 16 amino acids. Per the germline V gene, CDR1 is SGHRS and CDR2 is YFSETQ. The V end lost 1 base, the J end lost 6 bases, and 16 bases lay between the germline ends. The CDR3 bases are TGCGCCAGCAGCTTGTCCCCGGAGACCGGAGCCGGGGAGCTGTTTTTT. This encodes CASSLSPETGAGELFF.

The V and J genes are TRBV11-3 and TRBJ2-5, with 8 bases fitting TRBD2. This CDR3 has 16 residues. With 1 base clipped from V and 1 base from J, the junction kept 5 bases outside the gene matches. The V gene's germline CDR1 is SGHNT and CDR2 YENEEA. CDR3 amino acids: CASSLGSAGAQETQYF. The CDR3 coding sequence is TGTGCCAGCAGCTTAGGATCAGCGGGGGCCCAAGAGACCCAGTACTTC.

This clone has a handful of counts. The CDR3 region is CASSLVYRWNQPQHF. The CDR3, as DNA: TGTGCCAGCAGCTTAGTCTACAGGTGGAATCAGCCCCAGCATTTT. This rearrangement joins TRBV7-4 to TRBJ1-5, with TRBD1 as a possible D gene (5 bases). The CDR3 runs to 15 residues. Between the trimmed V and J ends, which lost 1 base and 4 bases, there was a span of 11 bases. Germline V gene data show CDR1 as SGHVT and CDR2 as SQSDAQ.

This clone showed up just a few times. The chain joins TRBV5-1 to TRBJ1-3; D is possibly TRBD1 (6 bases). The CDR3 sequence is 14 residues long. Germline V gene data show CDR1 as SGHRS and CDR2 as YFSETQ. Trimming shortened V by 2 bases and J by 3 bases, and 9 bases separated the two germline ends. The CDR3 loop is CASSLQGFGNTIYF. In DNA form, the CDR3 reads TGCGCCAGCAGCTTACAGGGTTTTGGAAACACCATATATTTT. Filled out from reference TRBV5-1 and TRBJ1-3, the complete variable domain reads KAGVTQTPRYLIKTRGQQVTLSCSPISGHRSVSWYQQTPGQGLQFLFEYFSETQRNKGNFPGRFSGRQFSNSRSEMNVSTLELGDSALYLCASSLQGFGNTIYFGEGSWLTVV.

The chain has TRBV4-2 and TRBJ1-3, with 9 bases matching TRBD1. This CDR3 has 18 residues. Germline loops: CDR1 LGHNA, CDR2 YNFKEQ. J lost 2 bases, V lost 0 bases, and 8 bases had no gene match. Here the CDR3 DNA reads TGTGCCAGCAGCCAAGATCTAGGAGGGACAGGGACTGGAAACACCATATATTTT. Encoded protein: CASSQDLGGTGTGNTIYF.

This chain connects TRBV6-5 to TRBJ1-1; D is possibly TRBD1 (6 bases). Germline CDR1 and CDR2: MNHEY and SVGAGI. The V and J ends lost 6 bases and 4 bases respectively, with 18 bases between them. The CDR3 extends over 15 amino acids. CDR3 coding DNA: TGTGCCAGCAGGAAGGGGGAGGGATGGGGCACTGAAGCTTTCTTT. This translates into CASRKGEGWGTEAFF.

V is TRBV28 and J is TRBJ2-1; TRBD2 agrees at 13 bases. CDR3 length: 17 residues. Germline V gives CDR1 MDHEN, CDR2 SYDVKM. V was clipped by 6 bases and J by 9 bases; unmatched bases: 14. The CDR3: CASSPRPPTSGRFEQFF. In DNA form, the CDR3 reads TGTGCCAGCAGCCCGAGGCCCCCGACTAGCGGGAGGTTTGAGCAGTTCTTC. Variable domain in full (rest from reference TRBV28 and TRBJ2-1): DVKVTQSSRYLVKRTGEKVFLECVQDMDHENMFWYRQDPGLGLRLIYFSYDVKMKEKGDIPEGYSVSREKKERFSLILESASTNQTSMYLCASSPRPPTSGRFEQFFGPGTRLTVL.

V usage is TRBV7-2 and J usage is TRBJ2-2; tentatively, D is TRBD2 (6 bases). V was trimmed by 5 bases and J by 2 bases, leaving 15 bases between them. Germline assignment: CDR1 SGHTA and CDR2 FQGNSA. There are 16 residues in the CDR3. The CDR3 loop is CASSPPGSLNTGELFF. The CDR3 coding sequence is TGTGCCAGCAGCCCACCCGGGAGCCTCAACACCGGGGAGCTGTTTTTT. Combining the CDR3 with reference TRBV7-2 and TRBJ2-2 gives the whole variable domain GAGVSQSPSNKVTEKGKDVELRCDPISGHTALYWYRQSLGQGLEFLIYFQGNSAPDKSGLPSDRFSAERTGGSVSTLTIQRTQQEDSAVYLCASSPPGSLNTGELFFGEGSRLTVL.

The chain uses TRBV5-4 and TRBJ2-3, with 9 bases aligning to TRBD1. Trimming cost V 0 bases and J 2 bases; bases outside gene matches: 4. Per germline, CDR1 SGHNT and CDR2 YYREEE (reference sequence). There are 16 residues in the CDR3. The DNA for the CDR3 is TGTGCCAGCAGCTTGGCTGACAGGGGGGTCACAGATACGCAGTATTTT. Translation: CASSLADRGVTDTQYF.

This chain uses TRBV7-9 with TRBJ1-1; D is perhaps TRBD1 (5 bases). The germline CDR1 and CDR2 sequences are SEHNR and FQNEAQ (reference sequence). Trimming took 1 base from V and 4 from J, leaving 7 bases between them. The CDR3 spans 13 residues. CDR3 sequence (DNA): TGTGCCAGCAGCTTAGACGGGGGCACTGAAGCTTTCTTT. Encoded protein: CASSLDGGTEAFF.